This TCR beta chain was recorded in a study of a mutant IDH1 vaccine in newly diagnosed glioma. Overall study: The study gave patients eight vaccinations in weeks 1, 3, 5, 7, 11, 15, 19, 23. Every participant had undergone radiotherapy, temozolomide, or both before, and most underwent both.

Time point meaning: week 5, during vaccination. What each vaccine dose contained was 300 ug of mutant IDH1 20-mer peptide, accompanied by topical imiquimod. Profiling relied on immunoSEQ multiplex PCR, and the TCRdb table lists in-frame clones only, not all of them. In the table there are 60,000 or so clones, around 84% of which are singletons. Regarding the study as a whole: Pseudoprogression appeared unlinked to shifts in leading peripheral T cell clonotypes.

Comments on this clone: The target antigen is unknown.

With V trimmed by 6 bases and J by 8 bases, 10 bases remained unmatched. The CDR3 extends over 14 amino acids. Per the germline V gene, CDR1 is MNHNY and CDR2 is SVGAGI (reference sequence). This TCR was sampled from a woman between 50 and 59 years old with glioma. This chain joins TRBV6-6 and TRBJ1-1, with 9 bases identical to TRBD1. Specimen: PBMCs, collected from a glioma patient whose treatment included an IDH1 peptide vaccine. The CDR3 protein is CASRAGTGRGEAFF. In nucleotides, the CDR3 is TGTGCCAGCAGGGCCGGGACAGGGAGGGGGGAAGCTTTCTTT.